One sample yielded the 9 T cell receptor beta chains listed below, sequenced in a study of blood T cell repertoires in COVID-19. Data came from immunoSEQ multiplex PCR; TCRdb stores just in-frame clones and leaves some out. The sample contains approximately 110,000 clones, under 80% of which appear only once. The specimen was peripheral blood. These TCRs come from a woman in her 70s with acute or convalescent COVID-19.

The chain combines TRBV20-1 with TRBJ2-5; 11 nucleotides agree with TRBD2. This CDR3 is 15 amino acids long. V trimming: 3 bases; J trimming: 2 bases; junction bases outside the gene matches: 5. Germline-derived CDR1 and CDR2 are DFQATT and SNEGSKA (reference sequence). The CDR3: CSASGLAGGQETQYF. As DNA, the CDR3 is TGCAGTGCTAGTGGGCTAGCGGGGGGACAAGAGACCCAGTACTTC.

The genes are TRBV30 and TRBJ2-1; the D gene is possibly TRBD2 (5 bases). CDR3 size: 14 residues. Germline lookup yields CDR1 GTSNPN and CDR2 SVGIG (reference sequence). The V end lost 2 bases, the J end lost 6 bases, and 14 bases lay between the germline ends. The CDR3: CAWSQDWLINEQFF. The CDR3 region has the DNA TGTGCCTGGAGTCAGGACTGGCTAATCAATGAGCAGTTCTTC.

CDR3 protein: CASSSRRGTGELFF. For the CDR3, the DNA is TGTGCCAGCAGCTCACGGAGGGGCACCGGGGAGCTGTTTTTT. The rearrangement links TRBV6-2 or TRBV6-3 to TRBJ2-2, with D tentatively TRBD2 (6 bases). The V end lost 6 bases, the J end lost 4 bases, and 12 bases lay between the germline ends. Germline V lookup: CDR1 MNHEY, CDR2 SVGEGT. The CDR3 loop spans 14 amino acids.

The rearrangement links TRBV7-2 to TRBJ2-1; TRBD2 agrees at 9 bases. The germline V gene has CDR1 SGHTA and CDR2 FQGNSA. CDR3 length equals 17 residues. The ends lost 6 bases at V and 0 bases at J; junction bases unmatched: 9. This chain's CDR3 is CASRAGGTHASYNEQFF. CDR3 DNA: TGTGCCAGCAGGGCGGGGGGGACTCACGCCTCCTACAATGAGCAGTTCTTC.

The rearrangement uses TRBV3-1 (or the pseudogene TRBV3-2) and TRBJ1-6, with TRBD1 as a possible D gene (5 bases). The CDR3 consists of 14 residues. Deletions cut 4 bases from V and 7 bases from J, with 11 bases between. Germline lookup yields CDR1 LGHDT and CDR2 YNNKEL (reference sequence). The DNA for the CDR3 is TGTGCCAGCAGCCCCAGGGTTGGCAATTCACCCCTCCACTTT. The encoded protein is CASSPRVGNSPLHF.

The chain couples TRBV5-1 to TRBJ1-5; possible D gene TRBD1, 5 bases. The CDR3 is 14 residues long. Trimming stripped 5 bases from V and 2 bases from J, with 11 bases between. The germline V gene has CDR1 SGHRS and CDR2 YFSETQ. The CDR3 sequence is CASREGSGNQPQHF. For the CDR3, the DNA is TGCGCCAGCAGGGAGGGGTCTGGCAATCAGCCCCAGCATTTT. Full variable domain (missing parts from reference TRBV5-1 and TRBJ1-5): KAGVTQTPRYLIKTRGQQVTLSCSPISGHRSVSWYQQTPGQGLQFLFEYFSETQRNKGNFPGRFSGRQFSNSRSEMNVSTLELGDSALYLCASREGSGNQPQHFGDGTRLSIL.

V gene TRBV13 combines with J gene TRBJ1-1; D is possibly TRBD1 (6 bases). Germline CDR1 PRHDT, CDR2 FYEKMQ (reference sequence). The CDR3 contains 14 residues. V dropped 2 bases and J dropped 5 bases, with 12 bases sitting between them. The CDR3 DNA sequence: TGTGCCAGCAGCTTATGGGGGCAAGGAACTGAAGCTTTCTTT. Its protein is CASSLWGQGTEAFF.

The V and J genes are TRBV28 and TRBJ1-2; D gene uncertain. The CDR3 is 13 amino acids. Trimming pared 7 bases from V and 8 bases from J, leaving 17 bases between. Germline values: CDR1 MDHEN, CDR2 SYDVKM. The CDR3, as DNA: TGTGCCAGCAAGGAGGCGGGCCTCCCGGGCTACACCTTC. This encodes CASKEAGLPGYTF.

This sequence joins TRBV28 and TRBJ2-1, with a tentative D call TRBD1 (6 bases). Deletions cut 5 bases from V and 4 bases from J, with 6 bases between. Germline-derived CDR1 and CDR2 are MDHEN and SYDVKM. The CDR3 covers 12 residues. The CDR3 is CASSGQYNEQFF. The CDR3 DNA is TGTGCCAGCAGTGGACAGTACAATGAGCAGTTCTTC.